Here is one TCR beta chain with its context. Its matching antigen is unknown. The CDR3 loop spans 13 amino acids. V gave up 6 bases and J gave up 2 bases, with 9 bases separating them. The record originates from a study of CD8 T cells in ankylosing spondylitis. General study points: From matched ankylosing spondylitis synovial fluid, disease-linked clones were reportedly recovered at significantly enriched levels. CD8+ disease-linked clones were present at relatively low frequencies in blood. Typical of ankylosing spondylitis blood, it appeared, was a TCR beta motif of roughly eight highly homologous variants.

TCRdb recomputed calls from the 5' RACE reads with MiXCR, one row per CDR3 protein. The sample lists over 700,000 distinct CDR3 sequences, around 20% seen once, with roughly a fifth in the top ten. The V call is TRBV12-3 or TRBV12-4, the J call TRBJ2-3, with D uncertain. The material sequenced was blood, either unsorted or a sorted T cell fraction (not recorded which). The origin of this receptor is a male donor with ankylosing spondylitis. The CDR3 DNA reads as TGTGCCAGCAGCCCCTTTCCCACAGATACGCAGTATTTT. Translating gives CASSPFPTDTQYF.